Listed below are T cell receptor beta chains from one sample, sequenced in a study of shared clonotypes between healthy human individuals. Profiling relied on immunoSEQ multiplex PCR, and the TCRdb table lists in-frame clones only, not all of them. This sample has approximately 1.5 million clones; 97% to 99% occur once, and the top ten carry 0.36%. The sequenced sample was naive CD4+ T cells sorted from blood. The origin of the receptors is a young man in good health. CDR3s include the opening cysteine and the closing phenylalanine or tryptophan. Each record gives: D gene, V gene, J gene, clone size, CDR3 protein, CDR3 DNA. D genes are given only for firm matches. A clone size is listed for some rows: how often the clone was seen (once, few, many), or a class if it is expanded.

D gene: .; V gene: TRBV29-1; J gene: TRBJ1-1; clone size: .; CDR3 protein: CSVEDFLSEAFF; CDR3 DNA: TGCAGCGTTGAAGATTTCCTGAGTGAAGCTTTCTTT
D gene: TRBD1; V gene: TRBV30; J gene: TRBJ2-7; clone size: .; CDR3 protein: CALTQGREQYF; CDR3 DNA: TGTGCCTTAACACAGGGGAGAGAGCAGTACTTC
D gene: TRBD1; V gene: TRBV5-1; J gene: TRBJ2-3; clone size: .; CDR3 protein: CASSLDPGQGTDTQYF; CDR3 DNA: TGCGCCAGCAGCTTGGACCCGGGACAGGGAACAGATACGCAGTATTTT
D gene: .; V gene: TRBV7-9; J gene: TRBJ2-7; clone size: .; CDR3 protein: CASSFVTSGYPYEQYF; CDR3 DNA: TGTGCCAGCAGCTTCGTTACGAGCGGGTACCCCTACGAGCAGTACTTC
D gene: .; V gene: TRBV5-1; J gene: TRBJ2-6; clone size: once; CDR3 protein: CASSLFMRSSGANVLTF; CDR3 DNA: TGCGCCAGCAGCTTGTTTATGCGGAGCTCTGGGGCCAACGTCCTGACTTTC
D gene: .; V gene: TRBV9; J gene: TRBJ1-2; clone size: .; CDR3 protein: CASSVAARDNYGYTF; CDR3 DNA: TGTGCCAGCAGCGTAGCGGCGCGGGATAACTATGGCTACACCTTC
D gene: .; V gene: TRBV5-1; J gene: TRBJ2-6; clone size: .; CDR3 protein: CASSFVLPSGANVLTF; CDR3 DNA: TGCGCCAGCAGCTTTGTGCTTCCTTCTGGGGCCAACGTCCTGACTTTC
D gene: .; V gene: TRBV15; J gene: TRBJ2-5; clone size: .; CDR3 protein: CATSRLETQYF; CDR3 DNA: TGTGCCACCTCGAGGTTGGAGACCCAGTACTTC
D gene: .; V gene: TRBV15; J gene: TRBJ1-5; clone size: once; CDR3 protein: CATSSSLFSNQPQHF; CDR3 DNA: TGTGCCACCAGCAGTTCACTATTTAGCAATCAGCCCCAGCATTTT
D gene: .; V gene: TRBV28; J gene: TRBJ2-1; clone size: .; CDR3 protein: CASRGNERQFF; CDR3 DNA: TGTGCCAGCCGGGGAAATGAGCGGCAGTTCTTC
D gene: TRBD1; V gene: TRBV18; J gene: TRBJ1-5; clone size: .; CDR3 protein: CASSRTGVSQPQHF; CDR3 DNA: TGTGCCAGCTCTCGGACAGGGGTCAGTCAGCCCCAGCATTTT
D gene: TRBD2; V gene: TRBV27; J gene: TRBJ2-3; clone size: .; CDR3 protein: CASSPRLAGGSVARDTQYF; CDR3 DNA: TGTGCCAGCAGCCCCCGACTAGCGGGAGGTTCTGTAGCTCGGGATACGCAGTATTTT
D gene: TRBD1; V gene: TRBV28; J gene: TRBJ1-1; clone size: .; CDR3 protein: CASSNRDRDTEAFF; CDR3 DNA: TGTGCCAGCTCGAACCGGGACAGGGACACTGAAGCTTTCTTT
D gene: TRBD1; V gene: TRBV10-3; J gene: TRBJ2-7; clone size: .; CDR3 protein: CAISGSGTARREQYF; CDR3 DNA: TGTGCCATCAGTGGTTCCGGGACAGCCCGCCGCGAGCAGTACTTC
D gene: .; V gene: TRBV7-9; J gene: TRBJ1-2; clone size: .; CDR3 protein: CASSLARGTNYGYTF; CDR3 DNA: TGTGCCAGCAGCTTAGCCCGGGGCACTAACTATGGCTACACCTTC
D gene: .; V gene: TRBV2; J gene: TRBJ1-2; clone size: .; CDR3 protein: CASSEAGGGYTF; CDR3 DNA: TGTGCCAGCAGTGAGGCGGGCGGGGGCTACACCTTC
D gene: TRBD1; V gene: TRBV7-2; J gene: TRBJ1-2; clone size: .; CDR3 protein: CASSWDRDGGYTF; CDR3 DNA: TGTGCCAGCAGCTGGGACAGGGACGGTGGCTACACCTTC
D gene: TRBD2; V gene: TRBV11-2; J gene: TRBJ2-1; clone size: .; CDR3 protein: CVSSLTSGSDEQFF; CDR3 DNA: TGTGTCAGCAGTTTGACTAGCGGGAGTGATGAGCAGTTCTTC
D gene: .; V gene: TRBV25-1; J gene: TRBJ1-3; clone size: .; CDR3 protein: CASSEIGNTIYF; CDR3 DNA: TGTGCCAGCAGTGAAATTGGAAACACCATATATTTT
D gene: TRBD2; V gene: TRBV5-1; J gene: TRBJ2-1; clone size: .; CDR3 protein: CASSRGGSDNEQFF; CDR3 DNA: TGCGCCAGCAGTCGTGGCGGGAGCGACAATGAGCAGTTCTTC
D gene: .; V gene: TRBV28; J gene: TRBJ1-1; clone size: .; CDR3 protein: CASRTRGTEAFF; CDR3 DNA: TGTGCCAGCAGGACCAGGGGAACTGAAGCTTTCTTT
D gene: TRBD1; V gene: TRBV29-1; J gene: TRBJ2-4; clone size: .; CDR3 protein: CSVYRGLGAKNIQYF; CDR3 DNA: TGCAGCGTCTACAGGGGGCTCGGGGCCAAAAACATTCAGTACTTC
D gene: .; V gene: TRBV5-1; J gene: TRBJ2-3; clone size: .; CDR3 protein: CASSPVGADTQYF; CDR3 DNA: TGCGCCAGCAGCCCTGTGGGAGCAGATACGCAGTATTTT
D gene: .; V gene: TRBV9; J gene: TRBJ2-3; clone size: .; CDR3 protein: CASSVDGRLNTDTQYF; CDR3 DNA: TGTGCCAGCAGCGTAGACGGGAGACTAAACACAGATACGCAGTATTTT
D gene: TRBD1; V gene: TRBV7-9; J gene: TRBJ2-5; clone size: .; CDR3 protein: CASRYRERQGMETQYF; CDR3 DNA: TGTGCCAGCAGATACAGAGAGAGACAGGGGATGGAGACCCAGTACTTC
D gene: .; V gene: TRBV28; J gene: TRBJ1-3; clone size: .; CDR3 protein: CASSLGTRFSGNTIYF; CDR3 DNA: TGTGCCAGCAGTTTAGGGACAAGATTCTCTGGAAACACCATATATTTT
D gene: .; V gene: TRBV29-1; J gene: TRBJ2-7; clone size: once; CDR3 protein: CSAGRDVYEQYF; CDR3 DNA: TGCAGCGCCGGGCGCGACGTTTACGAGCAGTACTTC
D gene: .; V gene: TRBV2; J gene: TRBJ1-1; clone size: .; CDR3 protein: CASTQVGGWEAFF; CDR3 DNA: TGTGCCAGCACCCAAGTGGGGGGGTGGGAAGCTTTCTTT
D gene: .; V gene: TRBV19; J gene: TRBJ1-3; clone size: .; CDR3 protein: CASSFSATGQSSGNTIYF; CDR3 DNA: TGTGCCAGTAGCTTTTCCGCTACAGGGCAGAGCTCTGGAAACACCATATATTTT
D gene: TRBD2; V gene: TRBV9; J gene: TRBJ2-7; clone size: .; CDR3 protein: CASSLTAGFYDEQYF; CDR3 DNA: TGTGCCAGCAGCTTAACAGCGGGATTCTATGACGAGCAGTACTTC
D gene: .; V gene: TRBV6-5; J gene: TRBJ2-7; clone size: .; CDR3 protein: CASSYLWTETYEQYF; CDR3 DNA: TGTGCCAGCAGTTACCTATGGACTGAGACCTACGAGCAGTACTTC
D gene: TRBD1; V gene: TRBV19; J gene: TRBJ1-5; clone size: .; CDR3 protein: CASTTRTGGYFQPQHF; CDR3 DNA: TGTGCCAGTACCACCCGGACAGGGGGCTACTTTCAGCCCCAGCATTTT
D gene: TRBD1; V gene: TRBV28; J gene: TRBJ1-5; clone size: .; CDR3 protein: CASSVPGQGMDF; CDR3 DNA: TGTGCCAGCAGTGTCCCGGGACAGGGTATGGATTTT
D gene: TRBD2; V gene: TRBV11-2; J gene: TRBJ2-5; clone size: .; CDR3 protein: CASSQGLAGHRYF; CDR3 DNA: TGTGCCAGCAGCCAGGGACTAGCGGGCCACCGGTACTTC
D gene: .; V gene: TRBV7-9; J gene: TRBJ2-1; clone size: .; CDR3 protein: CASSWSGAYNEQFF; CDR3 DNA: TGTGCCAGCAGCTGGTCGGGGGCCTACAATGAGCAGTTCTTC
D gene: TRBD1; V gene: TRBV9; J gene: TRBJ2-2; clone size: .; CDR3 protein: CASSLDRGTGELFF; CDR3 DNA: TGTGCCAGCAGCCTGGACAGGGGTACCGGGGAGCTGTTTTTT
D gene: TRBD1; V gene: TRBV5-1; J gene: TRBJ2-7; clone size: .; CDR3 protein: CASSPPGQGLREQYF; CDR3 DNA: TGCGCCAGCAGCCCACCGGGACAGGGGTTGAGGGAGCAGTACTTC
D gene: .; V gene: TRBV28; J gene: TRBJ2-5; clone size: .; CDR3 protein: CASKEFSQETQYF; CDR3 DNA: TGTGCCAGCAAGGAGTTCAGCCAAGAGACCCAGTACTTC